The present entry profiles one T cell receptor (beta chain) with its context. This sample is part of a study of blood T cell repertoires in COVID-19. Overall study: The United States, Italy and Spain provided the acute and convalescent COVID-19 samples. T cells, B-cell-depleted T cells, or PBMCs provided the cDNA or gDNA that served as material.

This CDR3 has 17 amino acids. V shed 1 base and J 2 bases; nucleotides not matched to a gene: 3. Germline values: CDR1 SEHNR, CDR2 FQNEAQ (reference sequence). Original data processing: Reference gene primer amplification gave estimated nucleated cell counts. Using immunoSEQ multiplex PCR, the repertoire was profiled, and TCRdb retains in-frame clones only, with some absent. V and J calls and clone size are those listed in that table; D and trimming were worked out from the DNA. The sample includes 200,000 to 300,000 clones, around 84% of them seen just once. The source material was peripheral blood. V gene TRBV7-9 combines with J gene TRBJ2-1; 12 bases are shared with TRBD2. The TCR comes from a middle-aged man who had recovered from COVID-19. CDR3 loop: CASSLVRTSGTYNEQFF. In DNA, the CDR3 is TGTGCCAGCAGCTTAGTGCGGACTAGCGGGACCTACAATGAGCAGTTCTTC.